A selection of T cell receptor beta chains follows, all from one sample in a study of blood T cell repertoires in COVID-19. Data came from immunoSEQ multiplex PCR; TCRdb stores just in-frame clones and leaves some out. The sample yields around 60,000 clones, 65% to 90% seen once. The material sequenced was peripheral blood. All receptors come from a man aged 40-49 years with acute or convalescent COVID-19. CDR3s leave out the opening cysteine and the closing phenylalanine or tryptophan. Expanded clones get a size class; other rows say once, few or many, or leave the size out.

clone_size,v_call,j_call,cdr3_aa
.,TRBV2,TRBJ2-3,ASTSGVNTDTQY
.,TRBV5-1,TRBJ2-3,ASSLVGLATDTQY
few,TRBV12-5,TRBJ1-3,ASGRSEGFAGNTIY
.,TRBV6-5,TRBJ1-2,ASSSTRGNNYGYT
.,TRBV19,TRBJ2-7,ASSGPQGREQY
.,TRBV2,TRBJ1-1,ASREQGAGMNTEAF
.,TRBV6-1,TRBJ1-2,ASSDTGFGYT
.,TRBV2,TRBJ2-1,ASSGGLAGVNEQF
.,TRBV28,TRBJ1-5,ASSHSRGSGQPQH
.,TRBV9,TRBJ2-2,ASSPRTSGGAGVTGELF
.,TRBV3-1/TRBV3-2,TRBJ2-3,ASSQGTSGKTDTQY
.,TRBV5-1,TRBJ1-1,ASSPNNGQRNTEAF
.,TRBV29-1,TRBJ2-1,SVGGGDEQF
.,TRBV2,TRBJ1-2,ASRDDRGHGYT